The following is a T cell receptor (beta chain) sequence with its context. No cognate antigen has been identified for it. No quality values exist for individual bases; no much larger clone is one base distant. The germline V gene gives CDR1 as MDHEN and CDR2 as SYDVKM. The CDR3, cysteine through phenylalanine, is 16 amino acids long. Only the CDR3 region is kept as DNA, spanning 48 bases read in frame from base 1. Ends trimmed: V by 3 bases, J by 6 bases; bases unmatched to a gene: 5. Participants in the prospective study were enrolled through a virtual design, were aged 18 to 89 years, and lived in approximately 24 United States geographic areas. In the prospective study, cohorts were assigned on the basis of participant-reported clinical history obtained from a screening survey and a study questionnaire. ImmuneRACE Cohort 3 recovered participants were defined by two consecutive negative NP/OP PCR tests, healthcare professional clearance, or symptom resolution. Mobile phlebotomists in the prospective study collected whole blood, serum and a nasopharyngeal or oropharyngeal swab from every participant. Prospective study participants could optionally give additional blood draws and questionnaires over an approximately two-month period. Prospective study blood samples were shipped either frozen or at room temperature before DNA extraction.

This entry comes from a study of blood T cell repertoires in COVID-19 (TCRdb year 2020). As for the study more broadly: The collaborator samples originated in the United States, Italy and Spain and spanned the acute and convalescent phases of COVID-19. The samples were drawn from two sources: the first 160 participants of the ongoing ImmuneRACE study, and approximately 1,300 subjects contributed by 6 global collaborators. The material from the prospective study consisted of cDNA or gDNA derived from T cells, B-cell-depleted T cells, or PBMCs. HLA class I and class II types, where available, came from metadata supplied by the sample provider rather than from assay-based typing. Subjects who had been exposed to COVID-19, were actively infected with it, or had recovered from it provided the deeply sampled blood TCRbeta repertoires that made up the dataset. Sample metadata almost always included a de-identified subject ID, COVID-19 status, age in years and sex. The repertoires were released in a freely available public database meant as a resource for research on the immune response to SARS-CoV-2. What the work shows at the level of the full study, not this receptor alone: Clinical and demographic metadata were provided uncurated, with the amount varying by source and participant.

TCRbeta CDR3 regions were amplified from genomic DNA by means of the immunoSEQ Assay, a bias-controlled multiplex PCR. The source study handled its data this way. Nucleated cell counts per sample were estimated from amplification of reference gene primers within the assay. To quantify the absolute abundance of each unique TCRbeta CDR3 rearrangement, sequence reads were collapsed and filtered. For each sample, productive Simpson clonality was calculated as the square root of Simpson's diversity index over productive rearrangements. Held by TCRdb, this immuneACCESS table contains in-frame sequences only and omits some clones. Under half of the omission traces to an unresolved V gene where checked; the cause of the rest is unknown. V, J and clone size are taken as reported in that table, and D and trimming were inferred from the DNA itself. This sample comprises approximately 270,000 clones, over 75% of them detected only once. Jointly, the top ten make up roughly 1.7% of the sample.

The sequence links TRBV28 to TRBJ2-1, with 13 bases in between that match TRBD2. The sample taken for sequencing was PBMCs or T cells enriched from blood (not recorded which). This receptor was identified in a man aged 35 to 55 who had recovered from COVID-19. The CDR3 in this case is CASSFMTSGRFNEQFF. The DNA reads TGTGCCAGCAGTTTCATGACTAGCGGGAGGTTCAATGAGCAGTTCTTC.